These T cell receptor beta chains were read from a single sample in a study of shared clonotypes between healthy human individuals. Clones were read by immunoSEQ multiplex PCR, and TCRdb kept only the in-frame ones, dropping some. The sample records about 1.1 million clones, around three quarters being singletons. The specimen sequenced was memory CD4+ T cells from PBMCs. All receptors derive from a man between 18 and 29 years old in good health. Some clones in this sample may be carry-over from other donors' samples. The CDR3 runs from the conserved cysteine through the conserved F or W. The order of the fields is D gene, clone size, J gene, V gene, CDR3 protein, CDR3 DNA. D genes are given only for firm matches. Size tells how often a clone was seen (once, few, many) or the class of an expanded clone, and some rows leave it out.

NA NA TRBJ2-3 TRBV18 CASSPPVLDPQYF TGTGCCAGCTCACCACCGGTACTAGATCCGCAGTATTTT
TRBD1 few TRBJ1-3 TRBV6-1 CASSERTGAERRRNTIYF TGTGCCAGCAGTGAAAGGACAGGCGCTGAAAGGAGGCGAAACACCATATATTTT
TRBD1 NA TRBJ2-7 TRBV5-1 CASSRVGGTEDSYEQYF TGCGCCAGCAGCCGGGTGGGTGGGACAGAAGACTCCTACGAGCAGTACTTC
TRBD2 NA TRBJ2-1 TRBV7-2 CASSPWTSGRIFEQFF TGTGCCAGCAGCCCATGGACTAGCGGGAGGATTTTTGAGCAGTTCTTC
NA NA TRBJ2-3 TRBV11-3 CASSLSARTDTQYF TGTGCCAGCAGCTTATCAGCCCGCACAGATACGCAGTATTTT
NA NA TRBJ2-7 TRBV18 CASSPPSLTGGEQYF TGTGCCAGCTCACCACCCTCTTTGACCGGAGGGGAGCAGTACTTC
TRBD1 NA TRBJ1-1 TRBV7-3 CASSPTRQGIAEAFF TGTGCCAGCAGCCCGACCCGACAGGGAATCGCTGAAGCTTTCTTT
NA NA TRBJ2-3 TRBV5-1 CASSLAGPLGTDTQYF TGCGCCAGCAGCTTGGCCGGCCCCCTGGGCACAGATACGCAGTATTTT
NA NA TRBJ2-1 TRBV5-1 CASSSDLDTYNEQFF TGCGCCAGCAGCTCGGACCTCGACACCTACAATGAGCAGTTCTTC
TRBD2 once TRBJ2-2 TRBV4-3 CASSQDGAGVTGELFF TGCGCCAGCAGCCAAGATGGAGCGGGAGTCACCGGGGAGCTGTTTTTT
NA NA TRBJ2-7 TRBV6-1 CASTMDSGSSYEQYF TGTGCCAGCACCATGGACAGCGGCTCCTCCTACGAGCAGTACTTC
NA many TRBJ2-4 TRBV28 CASTTVAKNIQYF TGTGCCAGCACGACTGTAGCCAAAAACATTCAGTACTTC
NA NA TRBJ2-3 TRBV5-1 CASSLSVFTDTQYF TGCGCCAGCAGCTTATCAGTATTCACAGATACGCAGTATTTT
NA NA TRBJ2-1 TRBV11-2 CASSLDRYNEQFF TGTGCCAGCAGCTTAGACAGGTACAATGAGCAGTTCTTC
TRBD1 NA TRBJ1-2 TRBV7-2 CASSFWQGANYGYTF TGTGCCAGCAGCTTTTGGCAGGGGGCTAACTATGGCTACACCTTC
TRBD1 few TRBJ2-3 TRBV9 CASRGTGADTQYF TGTGCCAGCAGGGGGACAGGGGCGGATACGCAGTATTTT
TRBD1 NA TRBJ2-7 TRBV2 CASSESGQVIGEQYF TGTGCCAGCAGTGAGTCGGGACAGGTTATTGGCGAGCAGTACTTC
TRBD1 NA TRBJ2-7 TRBV11-2 CASSLEPGGVIYEQYF TGTGCCAGCAGCTTAGAACCAGGGGGAGTAATCTACGAGCAGTACTTC
NA NA TRBJ1-2 TRBV5-4 CASSPAGTHSMAGYTF TGTGCCAGCAGCCCCGCCGGGACTCACTCTATGGCTGGCTACACCTTC
NA NA TRBJ2-7 TRBV28 CATISRLRQYF TGTGCCACCATTTCCCGGCTTCGGCAGTACTTC
NA NA TRBJ2-7 TRBV5-5 CASSSMTVATGEQYF TGTGCCAGCAGCTCCATGACAGTAGCAACTGGGGAGCAGTACTTC
NA NA TRBJ2-1 TRBV6-1 CASRFRGSNNNEQFF TGTGCCAGCAGGTTCCGGGGGTCTAACAACAATGAGCAGTTCTTC
TRBD2 once TRBJ2-1 TRBV7-3 CASSSTSGTDNEQFF TGTGCCAGCAGCTCGACTAGCGGGACGGACAATGAGCAGTTCTTC
NA NA TRBJ2-2 TRBV7-9 CASSFPAGGGNTGELFF TGTGCCAGCAGCTTCCCAGCCGGGGGCGGGAACACCGGGGAGCTGTTTTTT
NA NA TRBJ2-2 TRBV5-5 CASSSLLSGELFF TGTGCCAGCAGCTCTTTGTTGTCGGGGGAGCTGTTTTTT
TRBD2 NA TRBJ2-7 TRBV2 CASSGPGGALYEQYF TGTGCCAGCAGTGGCCCGGGGGGAGCCCTCTACGAGCAGTACTTC
TRBD2 NA TRBJ2-3 TRBV6-1 CATSSGSIAQYF TGTGCCACCTCTAGCGGGAGTATAGCGCAGTATTTT
NA NA TRBJ2-7 TRBV30 CAWSTGGTSYEQYF TGTGCCTGGAGCACTGGTGGGACATCGTACGAGCAGTACTTC
NA NA TRBJ2-3 TRBV4-1 CASSPGPMSDTQYF TGCGCCAGCAGCCCGGGACCCATGTCAGATACGCAGTATTTT
NA NA TRBJ2-3 TRBV11-2 CASSLRRTSSTDTQYF TGTGCCAGCAGCTTGCGGAGGACTTCTAGCACAGATACGCAGTATTTT